This TCR beta chain was documented in a study of naive and memory T cell subsets. Study-level results: Naive repertoires, especially CD8, held a few larger clonotypes, possibly memory cells re-expressing CD45RA.

Both TRBC1 and TRBC2 were covered by a beta constant-region primer of two equimolar oligonucleotides. The ligated cDNA underwent four PCR rounds using SP2 and nested alpha and beta constant-region primers. One entry per CDR3 protein results from TCRdb running MiXCR on the UMI-ligation and nested PCR reads. The sample holds around 160,000 distinct CDR3 sequences, under 25% seen once. Trimming took off 3 bases at V and 6 bases at J, with 6 bases between the two ends. The CDR3 spans 12 residues. The germline CDR1 and CDR2 sequences are LGHDT and YNNKEL (reference sequence). About this clonotype itself: Its antigen is undetermined.

Cells stained for CD3, CD4, CD8, CD45RA and CD27 were sorted into four subsets. The J gene is TRBJ2-1, the V gene TRBV3-1; D uncertain. This clonotype originated in a human donor in good health. Sequenced: naive CD4+ T cells from blood. This CDR3 is CASSHPPNEQFF. CDR3 bases: TGTGCCAGCAGCCACCCGCCCAATGAGCAGTTCTTC.